This TCR beta chain was captured in a study of liver allograft versus peripheral blood T cells. In the study overall: Recipients' peripheral blood served as the comparator for T cell receptor repertoires in transplanted livers.

The CDR3 contains 15 residues. CDR1 is MNHEY and CDR2 is SMNVEV in the germline V gene (reference sequence). J was trimmed by 5 bases and V by 1 base; bases with no gene match: 6. TCRdb re-called the reads with MiXCR, one entry per CDR3 protein. The sample has 13,000 or so distinct CDR3 sequences, under 20% seen once; the top ten hold roughly an eighth. V and J are TRBV27 and TRBJ1-2, with 8 bases fitting TRBD1. The clonotype originates from a human patient who had a liver transplant. Some of the T cells might come from the graft donor. The CDR3 coding sequence is TGTGCCAGCAGTTTATACCAGGGGGCGAGTTATGGCTACACCTTC. As protein: CASSLYQGASYGYTF.